The 14 T cell receptor beta chains below were found in one sample sequenced in a study of blood T cell repertoires in COVID-19. Libraries were prepared by immunoSEQ multiplex PCR; TCRdb keeps only in-frame clonotypes and omits some of them. The profile shows fewer than 250,000 clones, 83% of them singletons. The specimen was PBMCs or T cells enriched from blood (not recorded which). These receptors were taken from a woman between 40 and 55 years old who had been exposed to COVID-19.

The chain is built from TRBV29-1 and TRBJ1-1; 9 bases are a match to TRBD1. The V and J ends lost 4 bases and 5 bases, in that order; junction bases with no gene match: 14. The CDR3 covers 16 residues. Germline CDR1 is SQVTM and CDR2 is ANQGSEA. The CDR3 nucleotides read TGCAGCGTTGTAGACCGTCCCGGGACAGGGAGGACTGAAGCTTTCTTT. Amino acid sequence: CSVVDRPGTGRTEAFF.

Here the CDR3 DNA reads TGTGCCAGCAGTGGAAGGGGGGGCGGTGGCTACACCTTC. This codes for CASSGRGGGGYTF. This chain connects TRBV2 to TRBJ1-2; D possibly corresponds to TRBD1 (6 bases). Germline CDR1 and CDR2: SNHLY and FYNNEI. The CDR3 runs 13 residues. V was clipped by 4 bases and J by 7 bases, with 13 bases between them.

As regards this clone: This sample includes further DNA sequences coding for the same CDR3. The chain carries TRBV18 and TRBJ1-1; tentative D call: TRBD1 (5 bases). Germline CDR1 reads KGHSH; CDR2 reads LQKENI. V lost 3 bases to trimming and J lost 6 bases, with 11 bases between them. This CDR3 spans 13 amino acids. For the CDR3, the DNA is TGTGCCAGCTCACCCAGGAGGGGCGCTGAAGCTTTCTTT. Encoded protein: CASSPRRGAEAFF.

V is TRBV14 and J is TRBJ2-1, with D tentatively TRBD2 (5 bases). Germline assignment: CDR1 SGHDN and CDR2 FVKESK. The CDR3 loop spans 13 amino acids. Trimming removed 5 bases from V and 10 bases from J, with 15 bases in between. The CDR3 here is CASSTDWRGEQFF. The DNA of the CDR3 is TGTGCCAGCAGCACGGACTGGCGAGGGGAGCAGTTCTTC. The whole variable domain, remainder taken from reference TRBV14 and TRBJ2-1, is EAGVTQFPSHSVIEKGQTVTLRCDPISGHDNLYWYRRVMGKEIKFLLHFVKESKQDESGMPNNRFLAERTGGTYSTLKVQPAELEDSGVYFCASSTDWRGEQFFGPGTRLTVL.

The chain uses TRBV19 and TRBJ2-1, with D perhaps TRBD2 (6 bases). Germline V gene sequence: CDR1 LNHDA, CDR2 SQIVND (reference sequence). V was pared by 8 bases and J by 4 bases, with 15 bases between. The CDR3 consists of 14 residues. DNA of the CDR3: TGTGCCAGTTATCCAGGAGGGTCGTACAATGAGCAGTTCTTC. Protein: CASYPGGSYNEQFF.

This chain links TRBV6-5 with TRBJ1-6; D remains ambiguous. CDR3 size: 16 residues. Trimming cost V 2 bases and J 4 bases, with 12 bases left between them. Germline V gene data show CDR1 as MNHEY and CDR2 as SVGAGI. CDR3 coding DNA: TGTGCCAGCAGTTACGGCCAGCGGGTGTATAATTCACCCCTCCACTTT. It is translated as CASSYGQRVYNSPLHF.

The chain joins TRBV5-4 to TRBJ1-4; TRBD1 is a possible D gene (6 bases). The CDR3 has 15 amino acids. Trimming removed 0 bases at V and 7 bases at J, with 13 bases between. CDR1 is SGHNT, CDR2 YYREEE, per germline (reference sequence). The CDR3 here is CASSLGGSRGEKLFF. The CDR3 bases are TGTGCCAGCAGCTTGGGTGGTTCCAGGGGTGAAAAACTGTTTTTT.

J is TRBJ2-2 and V is TRBV13; 9 nucleotides agree with TRBD2. Trimming at V came to 1 base and at J to 4 bases, leaving 4 bases not matched to a gene. From germline, CDR1 is PRHDT and CDR2 FYEKMQ (reference sequence). The CDR3 covers 16 residues. The CDR3 region is CASSLEPSGITGELFF. The CDR3 DNA sequence: TGTGCCAGCAGCTTAGAACCTAGCGGGATCACCGGGGAGCTGTTTTTT.

The chain is built from TRBV18 and TRBJ2-5; possible D gene TRBD2, 6 bases. The germline gives CDR1 KGHSH, CDR2 LQKENI. This CDR3 contains 15 residues. Trimming shortened V by 0 bases and J by 1 base, and 9 bases separated the two germline ends. The CDR3 here is CASSPPRSGQETQYF. In DNA form, the CDR3 reads TGTGCCAGCTCACCACCGCGTAGCGGCCAAGAGACCCAGTACTTC.

The gene calls are TRBV6-5 and TRBJ1-3; 8 bases fit TRBD1. The J segment lost 4 bases and the V segment lost 8 bases, leaving 7 bases of the junction unmatched. In germline, CDR1 is MNHEY, CDR2 SVGAGI. The CDR3 has 14 residues. This chain's CDR3 is CASVQGARGNTIYF. For the CDR3, the DNA is TGTGCCAGCGTTCAGGGGGCAAGGGGAAACACCATATATTTT.

The CDR3 bases are TGTGCCAGCAGCTTTTCGGTGCGCGGCTACACCTTC. Translated, it gives CASSFSVRGYTF. V and J are TRBV7-2 and TRBJ1-2; D gene ambiguous. Trimming left V 3 bases short and J 8 bases short, with 10 bases between. CDR3 length: 12 residues. Germline CDR1 SGHTA, CDR2 FQGNSA.

The chain has TRBV30 and TRBJ1-4, with D maybe TRBD1 (6 bases). With 0 bases removed from V and 7 bases from J, the gap between germline ends came to 12 bases. The CDR3 runs 14 residues. Germline V gene data show CDR1 as GTSNPN and CDR2 as SVGIG (reference sequence). The CDR3 DNA reads as TGTGCCTGGAGTGTAGGGGGGGCCAGTGAAAAACTGTTTTTT. Translation gives CAWSVGGASEKLFF.

This sequence joins TRBV7-2 and TRBJ2-7, with D hard to call. The germline CDR1 and CDR2 sequences are SGHTA and FQGNSA. This CDR3 spans 12 amino acids. V was shortened by 2 bases and J by 4 bases, with 6 bases between the two germline ends. The CDR3 DNA reads TGTGCCAGCAGCTTAAATGTATACGAGCAGTACTTC. Encoded protein: CASSLNVYEQYF.

The gene calls are TRBV9 and TRBJ1-1, with unresolved D. Trimming pared 2 bases from V and 4 bases from J, leaving 24 bases between. Per the germline V gene, CDR1 is SGDLS and CDR2 is YYNGEE. The CDR3 spans 18 residues. The CDR3, as DNA: TGTGCCAGCAGCGTGACTTCGGGAGACACCTTGACGGGCACTGAAGCTTTCTTT. Its protein is CASSVTSGDTLTGTEAFF.